The sequence of this T cell receptor (beta chain) was determined in a study of neurological immune-mediated disorders. Study observations and caveats: Subjects shared no identical expanded-clone CDR3 amino acid sequences, suggesting private TCR-beta repertoires in all groups. TCR clonal expansion peaked in HTLV-1-associated myelopathy patients and was lowest in multiple sclerosis patients.

Trimming stripped 0 bases from V and 0 bases from J, with 10 bases between. The CDR3 length is 16 residues. Germline CDR1 reads SGHRS; CDR2 reads YFSETQ. Synthesis of cDNA was accomplished via 5'RACE employing 10-nucleotide random UMIs. Every sequencing run returned over 190 million TCR-beta sequences, which were derived from 15-18 subjects. TCRdb fed the 5' RACE reads into MiXCR, producing one record per CDR3 protein. The sample holds 50,000 or so distinct CDR3 sequences; over 9% are singletons and the top ten take approximately 21%. At least ten counts were recorded for this clonotype. Its antigen is undetermined.

Sequencing used PBMCs. This rearrangement joins TRBV5-1 to TRBJ1-3; TRBD1 might be the D (6 bases). The receptor was isolated from a woman between 40 and 55 years old with HTLV-1-associated myelopathy (HAM/TSP). CDR3 nucleotides: TGCGCCAGCAGCTTGGACAGGGAGAGCTCTGGAAACACCATATATTTT. It encodes CASSLDRESSGNTIYF.